The 27 T cell receptor beta chains below all came from one sample that was sequenced in a study of regulatory T cells in long-lasting Graves disease (dated by TCRdb to 2020 to 2023). Preparation of the library involved multiplex PCR. The listed sequencing device is Illumina HiSeq 4000. TCR beta libraries were built with iRepertoire HTBI primers and Arm-PCR amplification of CDR3 regions. Using fastp at Q25 and MiXCR, TCRdb reprocessed the public reads and kept productive beta chains. Every distinct CDR3 protein forms one entry, paired with its most common genes and DNA. In all, the sample holds a few hundred thousand distinct CDR3 sequences, and approximately 13% of those were seen once. In total, the top ten clones hold roughly 10% of the sample. The time point label, as the study defines it: newly diagnosed GD, antithyroid drugs for less than 3 months. For both TCR sequencing and RNA sequencing, RNA was extracted from PBMCs using TRIzol.

The sample also formed part of further work on T cells in Graves' hyperthyroidism and ophthalmopathy.

Sequencing used peripheral blood mononuclear cells (PBMCs), obtained at new diagnosis, from a patient treated with antithyroid drugs. The receptors come from a man aged 30-40 years with Graves disease. Donor details come from another sample of the same person, matched by shared clones.

This clonotype has a count of ten or more. The J gene is TRBJ1-6, the V gene TRBV6-5; the match to TRBD1 covers 8 bases. The CDR3 loop spans 14 amino acids. Germline lookup yields CDR1 MNHEY and CDR2 SVGAGI. V lost 2 bases, J lost 8 bases, and 2 bases stayed unmatched. The CDR3 region has the DNA TGTGCCAGCAGTTACGTGGACAGGGATTCACCCCTCCACTTT. It codes for CASSYVDRDSPLHF.

This clonotype occurred a few times. Being one base from a much bigger clone, this may be a read error. This rearrangement joins TRBV12-3 or TRBV12-4 to TRBJ1-2; D call uncertain. Trimming took off 4 bases at V and 7 bases at J, with 19 bases between the two ends. The CDR3 is made up of 15 amino acids. DNA of the CDR3: TGTGCCAGCAGTTCGACCTTCCTGGGTGGCCCTGGCTACACCTTC. The encoded protein is CASSSTFLGGPGYTF.

This clonotype was observed a few times. The rearrangement uses TRBV11-2 and TRBJ2-7, with TRBD2 matching over 8 bases. The germline V gene has CDR1 SGHAT and CDR2 FQNNGV. V gave up 1 base and J gave up 8 bases; unmatched junction bases: 13. The CDR3 loop spans 16 amino acids. The DNA for the CDR3 is TGTGCCAGCAGCTTAGGGCTAGCGGGCCTGTCTCACCAGCAGTACTTC. Its translation is CASSLGLAGLSHQQYF.

The chain uses TRBV25-1 and TRBJ1-1; D remains unclear. With 2 bases removed from V and 0 bases from J, the gap between germline ends came to 7 bases. This CDR3 is built from 14 residues. Germline assignment: CDR1 MGHDK and CDR2 SYGVNS. The CDR3 protein is CASSENSLNTEAFF. The CDR3 DNA reads as TGTGCCAGCAGTGAAAATAGTCTGAACACTGAAGCTTTCTTT. Based on the CDR3 plus reference TRBV25-1 and TRBJ1-1, the full variable domain is EADIYQTPRYLVIGTGKKITLECSQTMGHDKMYWYQQDPGMELHLIHYSYGVNSTEKGDLSSESTVSRIRTEHFPLTLESARPSHTSQYLCASSENSLNTEAFFGQGTRLTVV.

This clonotype was counted ten times or more. This chain uses TRBV27 with TRBJ2-2; D unresolved. Germline V lookup: CDR1 MNHEY, CDR2 SMNVEV (reference sequence). V lost 7 bases, J lost 6 bases, and 9 bases lay in between. The CDR3 has 12 amino acids. CDR3 amino acids: CASMRPAGELFF. DNA for the CDR3: TGTGCCAGCATGCGACCTGCCGGGGAGCTGTTTTTT.

Notes on this clonotype: This may come from a read error, since a much larger clone is one base off. The V gene is TRBV3-1, the J gene TRBJ2-1; D unclear. The V gene's germline CDR1 is LGHDT and CDR2 YNNKEL (reference sequence). The CDR3 extends over 15 amino acids. V was shortened by 8 bases and J by 0 bases, with 14 bases between the two germline ends. The CDR3 DNA follows: TGTGCCAGCGGTCCTCATGCTAGCTCCTACAATGAGCAGTTCTTC. Translated, it gives CASGPHASSYNEQFF.

The table lists this clonotype with a few counts. The chain employs TRBV24-1 and TRBJ2-3; no clear D gene. CDR3 length: 16 amino acids. Looked up from germline, CDR1 is KGHDR and CDR2 is SFDVKD. V lost 2 bases to trimming and J lost 0 bases, with 11 bases between them. CDR3 sequence (DNA): TGTGCCACCAGTGATTCGTTAGCCTCTAGCACAGATACGCAGTATTTT. Translating gives CATSDSLASSTDTQYF.

This clonotype was recorded many times. V usage is TRBV2 and J usage is TRBJ2-1; TRBD2 agrees at 8 bases. Trimming cost V 4 bases and J 0 bases; bases outside gene matches: 8. Germline lookup yields CDR1 SNHLY and CDR2 FYNNEI. The CDR3 has 17 residues. The DNA of the CDR3 is TGTGCCAGCAGTGCTACTAGCGGCCTAAGCTCCTACAATGAGCAGTTCTTC. It encodes CASSATSGLSSYNEQFF.

This clonotype has ten or more counts. The J gene is TRBJ2-1, the V gene TRBV3-1, with TRBD2 as a possible D gene (5 bases). Per germline, CDR1 LGHDT and CDR2 YNNKEL (reference sequence). The CDR3 is 16 amino acids. V gave up 3 bases and J gave up 2 bases, with 14 bases separating them. The CDR3 reads CASSHPDGLPYNEQFF. CDR3 in DNA: TGTGCCAGCAGCCATCCGGACGGACTGCCCTACAATGAGCAGTTCTTC.

This clonotype was seen only a few times. With a much larger clone just one base away, this may be a read error. The J gene is TRBJ2-7, the V gene TRBV15; 8 bases align to TRBD2. Per germline, CDR1 LNHNV and CDR2 YYDKDF (reference sequence). The V segment lost 5 bases and the J segment 7 bases; nucleotides outside the gene matches: 13. CDR3 length equals 15 residues. The CDR3 DNA sequence: TGTGCCACCAGCCAAGCGGGAGATGGGCACAATGAGCAGTACTTC. Residues: CATSQAGDGHNEQYF. Filled out from reference TRBV15 and TRBJ2-7, the complete variable domain reads DAMVIQNPRYQVTQFGKPVTLSCSQTLNHNVMYWYQQKSSQAPKLLFHYYDKDFNNEADTPDNFQSRRPNTSFCFLDIRSPGLGDTAMYLCATSQAGDGHNEQYFGPGTRLTVT.

This clonotype was seen repeatedly, ten times or more. V usage is TRBV12-3 or TRBV12-4 and J usage is TRBJ1-4; TRBD1 matches at 8 bases. The length of the CDR3 is 14 residues. The V gene end was trimmed by 6 bases and the J gene end by 6 bases; junction bases not matched to a gene: 6. The CDR3, as DNA: TGTGCCAGCAGGGGGACAGGAGGGGATGAAAAACTGTTTTTT. This encodes CASRGTGGDEKLFF.

This clonotype occurred many times. The rearrangement uses TRBV30 and TRBJ2-7; possible D gene TRBD2, 6 bases. Germline lookup yields CDR1 GTSNPN and CDR2 SVGIG (reference sequence). V lost 8 bases and J lost 3, with 17 bases in between. The CDR3 spans 13 residues. This chain's CDR3 is CAAARDGGYEQYF. CDR3 DNA sequence: TGTGCCGCCGCCCGGGACGGGGGCTACGAGCAGTACTTC.

This clonotype was observed a handful of times. The chain combines TRBV5-1 with TRBJ2-5, with TRBD2 as a possible D gene (5 bases). Trimming pared 5 bases from V and 1 base from J, leaving 9 bases between. The CDR3 has 13 residues. Germline CDR1 SGHRS, CDR2 YFSETQ. CDR3 region: CASRRVTQETQYF. The CDR3 nucleotides read TGCGCCAGCAGGAGGGTTACCCAAGAGACCCAGTACTTC.

This clonotype was seen repeatedly, ten times or more. The chain uses TRBV6-1 and TRBJ2-3, with D possibly TRBD2 on 7 matching bases. V lost 8 bases and J lost 1, with 16 bases in between. The germline CDR1 and CDR2 sequences are MNHNS and SASEGT. The CDR3 covers 15 residues. The CDR3 coding sequence is TGTGCCAGCCTTGTGGGGGGGGCCGGCACAGATACGCAGTATTTT. Translating it yields CASLVGGAGTDTQYF.

This clonotype showed up many times. This chain uses TRBV2 with TRBJ1-1; D may be TRBD1 (5 bases). Per the germline V gene, CDR1 is SNHLY and CDR2 is FYNNEI. V lost 4 bases and J 0 bases, leaving 9 bases between the germline ends. The CDR3 length is 14 residues. CDR3 sequence reads: CASSGGTMNTEAFF. In DNA form, the CDR3 reads TGTGCCAGCAGTGGGGGGACCATGAACACTGAAGCTTTCTTT.

Ten or more counts support this clonotype. This chain links TRBV12-3 or TRBV12-4 with TRBJ2-1; perhaps TRBD2 as D (6 bases). V was trimmed by 3 bases and J by 8 bases, leaving 14 bases between them. The CDR3 length is 14 residues. CDR3 loop: CASSFTGAMDEQFF. The DNA for the CDR3 is TGTGCCAGCAGTTTCACGGGAGCCATGGATGAGCAGTTCTTC.

Remarks on this clonotype: The conserved closing phenylalanine or tryptophan is absent in this CDR3, likely reflecting a read error. The chain links TRBV12-3 or TRBV12-4 to TRBJ2-2, with TRBD1 matching 12 bases. J gave up 6 bases and V 6 bases, and 2 bases lay outside the gene matches. The CDR3 is 14 amino acids. CDR3 in DNA: TGTGCCAGCAGCGGGACAGGGGGCCCCGGGGAGCTGTTTCTT. This translates into CASSGTGGPGELFL.

The CDR3 protein is CSARVRAPIADTQYF. In DNA, the CDR3 is TGCAGTGCTAGAGTCCGGGCCCCTATAGCAGATACGCAGTATTTT. V gene TRBV20-1 combines with J gene TRBJ2-3; no reliable D call. Per germline, CDR1 DFQATT and CDR2 SNEGSKA (reference sequence). The length of the CDR3 is 15 residues. Trimming took off 1 base at V and 4 bases at J, with 15 bases between the two ends.

The rearrangement links TRBV6-5 to TRBJ2-1; 7 bases are shared with TRBD2. CDR3 length equals 16 residues. Germline V CDR1 and CDR2: MNHEY, SVGAGI. V lost 8 bases and J lost 3; bases outside the gene matches: 13. CDR3 region: CASGLTTSLIYNEQFF. The CDR3, as DNA: TGTGCCAGCGGTTTGACGACTAGCCTGATCTACAATGAGCAGTTCTTC.

This clonotype showed up many times. The chain combines TRBV18 with TRBJ2-7; D unresolved. V dropped 4 bases and J dropped 5 bases, with 15 bases sitting between them. This CDR3 has 14 residues. Germline values: CDR1 KGHSH, CDR2 LQKENI. CDR3 nucleotide sequence: TGTGCCAGCTCACTCTCTCACGAGTGGCACGAGCAGTACTTC. Protein product: CASSLSHEWHEQYF.

This clonotype occurred a few times. The chain has TRBV7-3 and TRBJ2-7; 8 bases agree with TRBD2. The J segment lost 1 base and the V segment lost 5 bases, leaving 7 bases of the junction unmatched. This CDR3 spans 15 amino acids. CDR1 is SGHTA, CDR2 FQGTGA, per germline. The CDR3: CASSLSGTRSYEQYF. The CDR3 DNA reads as TGTGCCAGCAGCCTATCCGGGACTAGATCCTACGAGCAGTACTTC. The variable domain in full, completed from reference TRBV7-3 and TRBJ2-7, reads GAGVSQTPSNKVTEKGKYVELRCDPISGHTALYWYRQSLGQGPEFLIYFQGTGAADDSGLPNDRFFAVRPEGSVSTLKIQRTERGDSAVYLCASSLSGTRSYEQYFGPGTRLTVT.

Only a few counts were recorded for this clonotype. The chain uses TRBV2 and TRBJ2-2; 7 positions agree with TRBD2. The CDR3 covers 14 residues. The V gene's germline CDR1 is SNHLY and CDR2 FYNNEI. Trimming took 8 bases from V and 5 from J; bases not matched to a gene: 8. The CDR3 reads CASGGTTRTGELFF. The CDR3 DNA is TGTGCCAGCGGAGGGACTACCAGAACCGGGGAGCTGTTTTTT. Based on the CDR3 plus reference TRBV2 and TRBJ2-2, the full variable domain is EPEVTQTPSHQVTQMGQEVILRCVPISNHLYFYWYRQILGQKVEFLVSFYNNEISEKSEIFDDQFSVERPDGSNFTLKIRSTKLEDSAMYFCASGGTTRTGELFFGEGSRLTVL.

This clonotype turned up a few times. The chain employs TRBV6-4 and TRBJ1-2, with a possible D match to TRBD1 (6 bases). The CDR3 length is 14 residues. Trimming pared 5 bases from V and 7 bases from J, leaving 17 bases between. Germline-derived CDR1 and CDR2 are MRHNA and SNTAGT. This CDR3 reads CASSFRRGLGGYTF. The CDR3 region has the DNA TGTGCCAGCAGTTTCCGACGGGGGCTCGGTGGCTACACCTTC.

This clonotype was found a few times. This chain links TRBV5-1 with TRBJ2-5; no reliable D call. Germline V gene data show CDR1 as SGHRS and CDR2 as YFSETQ. CDR3 length equals 13 residues. The ends were cut back, 0 bases at V and 6 bases at J, with 9 bases in the middle. The CDR3 region is CASSLEAAQTQYF. The CDR3 DNA reads as TGCGCCAGCAGCTTGGAGGCTGCTCAGACCCAGTACTTC.

This clonotype has a count of ten or more. V usage is TRBV7-3 and J usage is TRBJ2-5; D is possibly TRBD1 (5 bases). This CDR3 spans 13 amino acids. V dropped 2 bases and J dropped 5 bases, with 9 bases sitting between them. Germline loops: CDR1 SGHTA, CDR2 FQGTGA. In DNA, the CDR3 is TGTGCCAGCAGCTTACAGGGTGCGGAGACCCAGTACTTC. Protein sequence: CASSLQGAETQYF.

This chain uses TRBV3-1 with TRBJ1-2; D gene ambiguous. CDR1 is LGHDT and CDR2 is YNNKEL in the germline V gene (reference sequence). The CDR3 contains 13 residues. Between the trimmed V and J ends, which lost 4 bases and 7 bases, there was a span of 13 bases. The chain's CDR3 is CASSPASKFGYTF. In DNA, the CDR3 is TGTGCCAGCAGCCCAGCGAGTAAATTTGGCTACACCTTC.

This clonotype turned up a few times. The genes are TRBV29-1 and TRBJ2-7; 11 bases fit TRBD1. Germline V gene lookup returns CDR1 SQVTM and CDR2 ANQGSEA. V shed 3 bases, J shed 4 bases, and the junction held 5 bases outside the gene matches. There are 14 residues in the CDR3. CDR3 loop: CSVDGTGGLYEQYF. The CDR3 bases are TGCAGCGTTGACGGGACAGGGGGGCTTTACGAGCAGTACTTC.